This TCR beta chain is drawn from a study of molecular identifiers for immune sequencing clone quantification. This clonotype was found a few times. The target antigen is unknown. Overall study results and limits: Highly expanded clone sizes could be underestimated by identical TCR molecules that share a barcode.

Previously reported methods and listed TCR primers produced the bulk TCR libraries. Each CDR3 protein gets one entry after TCRdb re-called the PCR reads with MiXCR. The table lists under 600,000 distinct CDR3 sequences, around 23% of them singletons. Libraries used roughly 17,000 to 1,000,000 sorted naive CD8 T cells and 10%, 30% or 50% RNA input. Naive CD8 T cells were FACS-sorted by CD8+CD4-CCR7+CD45RA+ markers. Germline CDR1 is MNHEY and CDR2 is SVGEGT. The CDR3 totals 12 residues. The V end was cut by 7 bases, the J end by 2 bases, with 9 bases between. The origin of this receptor is a human donor in good health. Some libraries in this study had Jurkat cell RNA spiked in. The V gene is TRBV6-2 or TRBV6-3, the J gene TRBJ2-7, with D possibly matching TRBD2 (6 bases). The sequenced sample consisted of naive CD8+ T cells from blood, with Jurkat cell RNA spiked in. Subset in this sample: FACS-sorted CD8+CD4-CCR7+CD45RA+ naive T cells. Here the CDR3 reads CASKRETYEQYF. The CDR3 DNA sequence: TGTGCCAGCAAACGGGAGACCTACGAGCAGTACTTC.